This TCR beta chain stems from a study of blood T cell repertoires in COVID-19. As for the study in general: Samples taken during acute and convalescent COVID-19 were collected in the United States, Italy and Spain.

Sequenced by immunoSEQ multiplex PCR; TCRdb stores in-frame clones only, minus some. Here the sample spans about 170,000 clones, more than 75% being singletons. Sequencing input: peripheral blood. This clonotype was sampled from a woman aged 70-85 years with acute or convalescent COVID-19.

The CDR3 coding sequence is TGTGCCAGCAGCTCCTTTATAGCGGGGGGGTTCGATGAGCAGTTCTTC. Its protein product is CASSSFIAGGFDEQFF. V usage is TRBV11-2 and J usage is TRBJ2-1, with TRBD2 matching 11 bases. The CDR3 is 16 amino acids. The V gene's germline CDR1 is SGHAT and CDR2 FQNNGV. J lost 8 bases, V lost 4 bases, and 10 bases had no gene match.